This TCR beta chain was sequenced during a study of blood T cell repertoires in COVID-19. Study-level background: Acute and convalescent COVID-19 specimens originated in the United States, Italy and Spain. PBMCs, B-cell-depleted T cells, or T cells were the source of the cDNA or gDNA that made up the material.

CDR3 length equals 16 residues. Germline assignment: CDR1 LNHDA and CDR2 SQIVND (reference sequence). After removal of 6 bases from V and 1 base from J, the junction contained 2 bases not matched to a gene. Original processing notes: Reference gene primers were amplified, and this amplification served to estimate nucleated cell counts. Sequencing was performed with immunoSEQ multiplex PCR; in TCRdb, only in-frame clones are kept and a portion is missing. The DNA was the basis for D and trimming; V, J and clone size are from that table. The table records approximately 150,000 clones, more than 65% of them present only once. Comment on this clone: The sample holds other DNA sequences that translate to the same CDR3.

The TCR comes from a man aged 60 to 69 with acute or convalescent COVID-19. Sequencing used peripheral blood. The V gene is TRBV19, the J gene TRBJ2-6; 11 positions agree with TRBD1. CDR3 in DNA: TGTGCCAGTAGCGGGACAGGGGGATCTGGGGCCAACGTCCTGACTTTC. It specifies CASSGTGGSGANVLTF.